The T cell receptor (beta chain) described here comes from a study of T cells in Graves' hyperthyroidism and ophthalmopathy. Patients counted as stable if ophthalmopathy did not develop within 18 months. Newly diagnosed hyperthyroidism, duration under 2 months, in patients aged 18 to 65. Amplified TCR beta CDR3 regions came from RNA transcripts. HTBI primers drove first-round RT-PCR of the TCR CDR3. TCRdb reprocessed the multiplex PCR reads via MiXCR and lists one record per CDR3 protein. The repertoire holds under 550,000 distinct CDR3 sequences, with roughly 13% as singletons. Regarding this clonotype: As yet, its antigen is unknown.

The study's findings and limits: Ophthalmopathy was separated from stable hyperthyroidism by a 13 V-J model. Blood also contained most expanded thyroid clonotypes above 0.001.

The source material was blood. This TCR was sampled from a woman aged 18-30 years with Graves' hyperthyroidism.

The CDR3 region is CAVQGETRGKVWSYNEQFF. CDR3 DNA: TGTGCCGTACAGGGGGAAACTAGGGGGAAGGTGTGGTCTTACAATGAGCAGTTCTTC. V usage is TRBV12-3 or TRBV12-4 and J usage is TRBJ2-1, with 8 positions matching TRBD1. V lost 11 bases and J lost 4; bases outside the gene matches: 25. The CDR3 covers 19 residues.